A selection of T cell receptor beta chains follows, all from one sample in a study of CD8 T cells in ankylosing spondylitis. TCRdb passed the 5' RACE reads through MiXCR, listing each CDR3 protein once. This table holds approximately 300,000 distinct CDR3 sequences, roughly 8% found once. What was sequenced was blood, either unsorted or a sorted T cell fraction (not recorded which). The receptors originated from a male donor with ankylosing spondylitis. The CDR3 runs from the conserved cysteine through the conserved F or W. A D gene is named only where the DNA matches it firmly. For some rows the clone size is stated as once, few or many, or as a class when expanded; others skip it.

>NA|few|TRBV19|TRBJ2-7
CASSIGRDHEQYF
TGTGCCAGTAGTATAGGCCGGGACCACGAGCAGTACTTC
>TRBD2|NA|TRBV4-3|TRBJ2-6
CASSQSPGLAGVVSHSGANVLTF
TGCGCCAGCAGCCAGTCGCCGGGACTAGCGGGAGTCGTATCTCACTCTGGGGCCAACGTCCTGACTTTC
>TRBD1|few|TRBV11-2|TRBJ1-2
CASSAQGGNYGYTF
TGTGCCAGCAGCGCCCAGGGGGGCAACTATGGCTACACCTTC
>TRBD1|many|TRBV6-2/TRBV6-3|TRBJ1-1
CASALPSGQLNTEAFF
TGTGCCAGCGCTCTTCCCTCGGGACAGTTGAACACTGAAGCTTTCTTT
>NA|NA|TRBV6-1|TRBJ1-2
CASSPLQEYGYTF
TGTGCCAGCAGCCCCCTTCAGGAATATGGCTACACCTTC
>NA|few|TRBV3-1|TRBJ2-2
CASRPERSVGTGELFF
TGTGCCAGCAGGCCGGAACGTAGTGTCGGAACCGGGGAGCTGTTTTTT
>NA|NA|TRBV7-6|TRBJ1-3
CASSFTQGSSGNTIYF
TGTGCCAGCAGCTTTACCCAGGGGAGCTCTGGAAACACCATATATTTT
>TRBD2|few|TRBV13|TRBJ2-7
CASSHTSGRAEQYF
TGTGCCAGCAGCCATACTAGCGGGAGGGCGGAGCAGTACTTC
>NA|NA|TRBV4-1|TRBJ1-5
CASTQGWGNQPQHF
TGCGCCAGCACACAGGGTTGGGGCAATCAGCCCCAGCATTTT
>TRBD2|few|TRBV15|TRBJ2-3
CATSRVSGGLGDTQYF
TGTGCCACCAGCAGGGTTAGCGGGGGTCTTGGAGATACGCAGTATTTT
>TRBD2|NA|TRBV6-6|TRBJ2-7
CASSPGTSSEQYF
TGTGCCAGCAGTCCCGGGACTAGCAGCGAGCAGTACTTC
>NA|NA|TRBV28|TRBJ2-7
CASFPITRDKRAYEQYF
TGTGCCAGCTTCCCCATCACCCGGGACAAGAGAGCTTACGAGCAGTACTTC
>NA|many|TRBV7-2|TRBJ2-3
CASSFIVADTQYF
TGTGCCAGCAGCTTTATCGTGGCAGATACGCAGTATTTT
>TRBD1|many|TRBV7-2|TRBJ2-2
CASSFLWDSVTGELFF
TGTGCCAGCAGCTTTCTGTGGGACAGTGTCACCGGGGAGCTGTTTTTT
>TRBD1|few|TRBV6-5|TRBJ2-5
CASSWGQGADTQYF
TGTGCCAGCAGTTGGGGACAGGGGGCGGATACCCAGTACTTC
>TRBD2|NA|TRBV20-1|TRBJ2-3
CSARSSSGSIADTQYF
TGCAGTGCTAGGTCCTCTAGCGGGAGTATCGCAGATACGCAGTATTTT
>NA|NA|TRBV7-3|TRBJ1-6
CASSLIPARNNSPLHF
TGTGCCAGCAGCTTAATCCCCGCCAGGAACAATTCACCCCTCCACTTT
>NA|many|TRBV28|TRBJ2-3
CASSFQGRGPWGTDTQYF
TGTGCCAGCAGTTTCCAGGGCCGGGGCCCCTGGGGCACAGATACGCAGTATTTT
>TRBD1|NA|TRBV20-1|TRBJ1-2
CSARVRDRGAGYTF
TGCAGTGCTAGAGTTAGGGACAGGGGGGCTGGCTACACCTTC
>TRBD2|NA|TRBV20-1|TRBJ2-1
CSAPGLAGGLGEQFF
TGCAGTGCACCGGGACTAGCGGGGGGCCTCGGTGAGCAGTTCTTC
>TRBD1|NA|TRBV2|TRBJ1-2
CASRHQLGQGAYGYTF
TGTGCCAGCAGACACCAACTGGGACAGGGCGCCTATGGCTACACCTTC
>NA|NA|TRBV7-9|TRBJ2-7
CASSLLSGRESEQYF
TGTGCCAGCAGCTTACTTTCGGGCAGGGAAAGCGAGCAGTACTTC
>NA|NA|TRBV7-9|TRBJ2-3
CASSFVLQGSADTQYF
TGTGCCAGCAGCTTCGTACTTCAAGGGAGCGCAGATACGCAGTATTTT
>NA|NA|TRBV15|TRBJ2-5
CATSRERGLGARETQYF
TGTGCCACCAGCAGAGAACGGGGTCTGGGCGCCCGAGAGACCCAGTACTTC
>NA|many|TRBV20-1|TRBJ2-1
CSARSGPLSYNEQFF
TGCAGTGCCCGCAGTGGACCCCTCTCCTACAATGAGCAGTTCTTC
>NA|NA|TRBV11-2|TRBJ1-3
CASSTTARGNTIYF
TGTGCCAGCAGCACGACCGCGAGGGGGAACACCATATATTTT
>NA|NA|TRBV19|TRBJ2-5
CASSATGLGETQYF
TGTGCCAGTAGTGCGACAGGACTGGGCGAGACCCAGTACTTC
>TRBD2|many|TRBV25-1|TRBJ2-1
CASSVAGRVEQFF
TGTGCCAGCAGTGTGGCGGGGAGGGTTGAGCAGTTCTTC
>NA|NA|TRBV21-1|TRBJ2-3
CASSKGQETSDTQYF
TGTGCCAGCAGCAAGGGACAGGAGACATCAGATACGCAGTATTTT
>NA|few|TRBV18|TRBJ2-2
CASSPTRQAGEGTGELFF
TGTGCCAGCTCACCCACAAGGCAGGCGGGCGAAGGCACCGGGGAGCTGTTTTTT
>NA|many|TRBV7-2|TRBJ2-7
CASSLDPLADYEQYF
TGTGCCAGCAGCTTAGACCCCCTGGCGGACTACGAGCAGTACTTC
>NA|few|TRBV12-3/TRBV12-4|TRBJ2-1
CASSLTASESSYNEQFF
TGTGCCAGCAGTTTAACGGCTAGCGAAAGCTCCTACAATGAGCAGTTCTTC
>TRBD1|few|TRBV9|TRBJ2-2
CASSATGAPNTGELFF
TGTGCCAGCAGCGCCACAGGGGCCCCAAACACCGGGGAGCTGTTTTTT
>NA|NA|TRBV2|TRBJ2-7
CASSSYTGLLAYEQYF
TGTGCCAGCAGCTCCTACACAGGGCTGCTCGCGTACGAGCAGTACTTC
>NA|many|TRBV7-9|TRBJ1-1
CASSSQVRNTEAFF
TGTGCCAGCAGCTCCCAAGTGAGGAACACTGAAGCTTTCTTT
>NA|NA|TRBV12-3/TRBV12-4|TRBJ2-5
CASTEGAVRGETQYF
TGTGCCAGCACCGAAGGGGCGGTTAGGGGAGAGACCCAGTACTTC
>TRBD1|NA|TRBV12-3/TRBV12-4|TRBJ1-4
CASSHPRGQGHEKLFF
TGTGCCAGCAGTCACCCGCGGGGACAGGGGCATGAAAAACTGTTTTTT
>TRBD2|many|TRBV29-1|TRBJ2-3
CSVAAGGDTDTQYF
TGCAGCGTTGCCGCGGGAGGGGACACAGATACGCAGTATTTT
>NA|many|TRBV2|TRBJ2-7
CASRFRDFYEQYF
TGTGCCAGCAGGTTCCGGGACTTCTACGAGCAGTACTTC
>TRBD1|many|TRBV25-1|TRBJ2-7
CASSEYTGASYEQYF
TGTGCCAGCAGTGAATATACAGGGGCGTCTTACGAGCAGTACTTC
>NA|NA|TRBV9|TRBJ2-1
CASSPLFRGPSNEQFF
TGTGCCAGCAGCCCTCTATTCCGGGGACCCTCCAATGAGCAGTTCTTC
>TRBD2|once|TRBV6-1|TRBJ2-5
CASSEQGTSGRETQYF
TGTGCCAGCAGTGAACAAGGGACTAGCGGGAGAGAGACCCAGTACTTC
>NA|NA|TRBV12-3/TRBV12-4|TRBJ1-5
CASSLRSVNQPQHF
TGTGCCAGCAGTTTAAGGTCCGTCAATCAGCCCCAGCATTTT
>NA|few|TRBV9|TRBJ2-2
CASSVPTDGGADTGELFF
TGTGCCAGCAGCGTACCCACAGATGGGGGCGCCGACACCGGGGAGCTGTTTTTT
>NA|many|TRBV4-3|TRBJ1-1
CASSHRTENTEAFF
TGCGCCAGCAGCCACAGGACAGAGAACACTGAAGCTTTCTTT
>NA|NA|TRBV28|TRBJ2-7
CASSRPGSGFTNEQYF
TGTGCCAGCAGCCGACCGGGGTCGGGTTTTACGAACGAGCAGTACTTC
>TRBD2|NA|TRBV5-1|TRBJ2-2
CASSIGGSLTGELFF
TGCGCCAGCAGCATTGGCGGGAGTTTAACCGGGGAGCTGTTTTTT
>NA|NA|TRBV5-1|TRBJ1-1
CASSFTGSTEAFF
TGCGCCAGCAGCTTCACAGGGAGCACTGAAGCTTTCTTT
>TRBD1|many|TRBV29-1|TRBJ2-7
CSVDWTGGYEQYF
TGCAGCGTTGATTGGACAGGGGGCTACGAGCAGTACTTC
>TRBD2|few|TRBV11-3|TRBJ2-1
CASSPRTGTSGRDEQFF
TGTGCCAGCAGCCCCCGAACGGGGACTAGCGGTCGGGATGAGCAGTTCTTC
>NA|many|TRBV12-3/TRBV12-4|TRBJ2-2
CASSLGFETGELFF
TGTGCCAGCAGTTTAGGGTTCGAAACCGGGGAGCTGTTTTTT
>NA|NA|TRBV2|TRBJ1-1
CASSEARQTEAFF
TGTGCCAGCAGTGAAGCCCGCCAGACTGAAGCTTTCTTT
>NA|NA|TRBV29-1|TRBJ1-1
CSAHDRQTGEAFF
TGCAGCGCTCATGATAGACAGACCGGCGAAGCTTTCTTT
>NA|NA|TRBV29-1|TRBJ2-6
CSVRGSGANVLTF
TGCAGCGTCAGGGGTTCAGGGGCCAACGTCCTGACTTTC
>NA|many|TRBV7-9|TRBJ2-7
CASSRSGREQYF
TGTGCCAGCAGCCGCAGTGGGAGGGAGCAGTACTTC